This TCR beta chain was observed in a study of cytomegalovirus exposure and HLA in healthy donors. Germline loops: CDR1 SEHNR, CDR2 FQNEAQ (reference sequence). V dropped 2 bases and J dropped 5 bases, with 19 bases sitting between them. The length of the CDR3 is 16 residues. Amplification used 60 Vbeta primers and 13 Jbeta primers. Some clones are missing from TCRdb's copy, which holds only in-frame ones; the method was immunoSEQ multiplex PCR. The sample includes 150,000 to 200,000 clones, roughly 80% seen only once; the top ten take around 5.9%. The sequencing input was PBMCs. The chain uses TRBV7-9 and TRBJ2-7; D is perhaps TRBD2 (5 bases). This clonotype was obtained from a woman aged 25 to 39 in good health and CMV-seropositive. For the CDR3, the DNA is TGTGCCAGCAGCTTAAGCCAGCAGGAAGACGGGAACGAGCAGTACTTC. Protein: CASSLSQQEDGNEQYF.